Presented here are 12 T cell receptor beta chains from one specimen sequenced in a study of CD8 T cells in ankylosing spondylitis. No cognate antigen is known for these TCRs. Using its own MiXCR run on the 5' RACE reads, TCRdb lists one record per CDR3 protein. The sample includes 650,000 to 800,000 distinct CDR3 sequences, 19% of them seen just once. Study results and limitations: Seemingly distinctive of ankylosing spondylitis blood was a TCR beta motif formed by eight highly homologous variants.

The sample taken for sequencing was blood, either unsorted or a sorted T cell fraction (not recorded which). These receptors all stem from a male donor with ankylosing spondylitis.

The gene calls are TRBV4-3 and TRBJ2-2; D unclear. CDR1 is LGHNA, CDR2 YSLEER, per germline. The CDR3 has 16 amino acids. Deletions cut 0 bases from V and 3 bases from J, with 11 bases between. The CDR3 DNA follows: TGCGCCAGCAGCCAAGACTTGAAGGGTCACACCGGGGAGCTGTTTTTT. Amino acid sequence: CASSQDLKGHTGELFF.

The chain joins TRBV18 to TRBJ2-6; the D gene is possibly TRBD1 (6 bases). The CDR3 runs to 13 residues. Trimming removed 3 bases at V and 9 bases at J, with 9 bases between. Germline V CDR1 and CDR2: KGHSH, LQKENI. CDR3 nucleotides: TGTGCCAGCTCACCTGGACAGTACAACGTCCTGACTTTC. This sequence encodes CASSPGQYNVLTF. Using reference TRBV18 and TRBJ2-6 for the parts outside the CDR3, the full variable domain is NAGVMQNPRHLVRRRGQEARLRCSPMKGHSHVYWYRQLPEEGLKFMVYLQKENIIDESGMPKERFSAEFPKEGPSILRIQQVVRGDSAAYFCASSPGQYNVLTFGAGSRLTVL.

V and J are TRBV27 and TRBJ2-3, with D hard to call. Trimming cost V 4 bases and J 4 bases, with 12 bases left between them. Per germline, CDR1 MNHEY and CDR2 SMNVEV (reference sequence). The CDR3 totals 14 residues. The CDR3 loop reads CASSWLKQPDTQYF. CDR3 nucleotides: TGTGCCAGCAGTTGGCTAAAACAACCAGATACGCAGTATTTT.

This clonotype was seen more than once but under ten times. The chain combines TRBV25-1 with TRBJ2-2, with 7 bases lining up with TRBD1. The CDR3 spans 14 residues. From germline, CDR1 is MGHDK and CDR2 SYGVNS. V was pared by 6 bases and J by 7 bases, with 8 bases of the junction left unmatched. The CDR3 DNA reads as TGTGCCAGCAGCCGGACAGGATTTGGCGGGGAGCTGTTTTTT. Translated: CASSRTGFGGELFF. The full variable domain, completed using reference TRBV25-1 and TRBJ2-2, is EADIYQTPRYLVIGTGKKITLECSQTMGHDKMYWYQQDPGMELHLIHYSYGVNSTEKGDLSSESTVSRIRTEHFPLTLESARPSHTSQYLCASSRTGFGGELFFGEGSRLTVL.

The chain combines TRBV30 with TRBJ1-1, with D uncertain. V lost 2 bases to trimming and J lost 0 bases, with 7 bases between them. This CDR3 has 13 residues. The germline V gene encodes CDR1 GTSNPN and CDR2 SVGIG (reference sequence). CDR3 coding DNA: TGTGCCTGGAGTCAGCAGATGAACACTGAAGCTTTCTTT. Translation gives CAWSQQMNTEAFF.

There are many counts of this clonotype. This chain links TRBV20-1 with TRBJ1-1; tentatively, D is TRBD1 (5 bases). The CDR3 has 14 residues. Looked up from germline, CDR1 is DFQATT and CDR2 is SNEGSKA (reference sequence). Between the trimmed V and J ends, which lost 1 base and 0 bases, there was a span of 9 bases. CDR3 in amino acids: CSARGGVMNTEAFF. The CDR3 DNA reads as TGCAGTGCTAGAGGGGGGGTTATGAACACTGAAGCTTTCTTT.

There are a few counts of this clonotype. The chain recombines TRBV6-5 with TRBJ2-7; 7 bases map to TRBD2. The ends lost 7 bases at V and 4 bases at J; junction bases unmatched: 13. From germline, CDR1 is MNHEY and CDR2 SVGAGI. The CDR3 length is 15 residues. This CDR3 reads CASKYYAGERYEQYF. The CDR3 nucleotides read TGTGCCAGCAAATACTATGCGGGAGAGAGGTACGAGCAGTACTTC.

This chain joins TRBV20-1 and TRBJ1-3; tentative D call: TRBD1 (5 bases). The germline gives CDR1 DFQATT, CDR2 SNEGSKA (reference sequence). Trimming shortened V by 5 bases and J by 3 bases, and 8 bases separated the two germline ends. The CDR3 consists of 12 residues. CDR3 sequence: CSALDNGNTIYF. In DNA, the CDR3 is TGCAGTGCTCTGGACAATGGAAACACCATATATTTT.

The CDR3 loop reads CASSLIKPNTQYF. The CDR3 region has the DNA TGTGCCAGCAGCTTAATAAAGCCGAATACGCAGTATTTT. The chain combines TRBV7-9 with TRBJ2-3; D gene uncertain. Per germline, CDR1 SEHNR and CDR2 FQNEAQ (reference sequence). This CDR3 region has 13 residues. Trimming left V 2 bases short and J 7 bases short, with 10 bases between.

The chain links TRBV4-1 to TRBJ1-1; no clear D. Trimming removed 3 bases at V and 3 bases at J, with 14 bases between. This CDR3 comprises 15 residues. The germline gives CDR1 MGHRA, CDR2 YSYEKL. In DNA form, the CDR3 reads TGCGCCAGCAGCCATCCGGGAGGCCGGGACACTGAAGCTTTCTTT. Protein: CASSHPGGRDTEAFF.

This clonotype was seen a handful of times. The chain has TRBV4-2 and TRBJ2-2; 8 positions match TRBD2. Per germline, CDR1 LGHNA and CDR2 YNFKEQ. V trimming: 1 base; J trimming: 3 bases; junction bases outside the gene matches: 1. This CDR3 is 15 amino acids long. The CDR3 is CASSQGSGDTGELFF. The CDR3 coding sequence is TGTGCCAGCAGCCAAGGTAGCGGGGACACCGGGGAGCTGTTTTTT.

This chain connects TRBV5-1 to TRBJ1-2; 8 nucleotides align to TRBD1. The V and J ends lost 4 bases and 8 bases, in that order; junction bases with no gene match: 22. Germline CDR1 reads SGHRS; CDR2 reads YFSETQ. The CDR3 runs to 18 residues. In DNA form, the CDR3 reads TGCGCCAGCAGCATCGGACAGGGAACATCCCTAAGGAGGGGAGGCTACACCTTC. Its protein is CASSIGQGTSLRRGGYTF.